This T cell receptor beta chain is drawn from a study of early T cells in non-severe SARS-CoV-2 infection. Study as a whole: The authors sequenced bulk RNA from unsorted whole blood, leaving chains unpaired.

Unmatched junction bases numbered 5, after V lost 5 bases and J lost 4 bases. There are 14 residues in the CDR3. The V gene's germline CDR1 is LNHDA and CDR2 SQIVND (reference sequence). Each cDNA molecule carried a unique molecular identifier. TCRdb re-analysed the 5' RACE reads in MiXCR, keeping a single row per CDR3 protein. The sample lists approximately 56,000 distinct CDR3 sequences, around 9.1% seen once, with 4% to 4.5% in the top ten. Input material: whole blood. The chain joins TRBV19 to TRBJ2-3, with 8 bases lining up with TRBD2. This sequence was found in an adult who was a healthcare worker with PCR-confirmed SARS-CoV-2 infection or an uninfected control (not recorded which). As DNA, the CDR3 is TGTGCCAGTAGTCCTCGGGGGGGCGCAGATACGCAGTATTTT. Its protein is CASSPRGGADTQYF.